A selection of T cell receptor beta chains follows, all from one sample in a study of T cell responses to AZD1222 COVID-19 vaccine. Libraries were prepared by immunoSEQ multiplex PCR; TCRdb keeps only in-frame clonotypes and omits some of them. The sample comprises 95,000 to 150,000 clones, 90% to 95% of which are singletons, and 5% rests with the top ten. This sample comprised peripheral blood, obtained 28 days after the second AZD1222 dose. The origin of the receptors is an adult who received the AZD1222 COVID-19 vaccine. Both conserved end residues are part of each CDR3. The D gene is left open where the match is weak. Not all rows give a size; the values are once, few, many and, for expanded clones, a class.

clone_size	d_call	v_call	j_call	cdr3_aa	cdr3_nt
few	TRBD2	TRBV11-3	TRBJ2-7	CASSLGSGYEQYF	TGTGCCAGCAGCTTAGGTAGCGGGTACGAGCAGTACTTC
-	TRBD1	TRBV9	TRBJ1-1	CASSVFEDRYTEAFF	TGTGCCAGCAGCGTATTTGAGGACAGGTACACTGAAGCTTTCTTT
-	TRBD1	TRBV19	TRBJ1-2	CASSPKTGGNYGYTF	TGTGCCAGTAGTCCAAAGACAGGGGGAAACTATGGCTACACCTTC
-	TRBD1	TRBV7-2	TRBJ2-5	CASSFYSPGGTGRETQYF	TGTGCCAGCAGCTTTTACAGTCCCGGGGGGACAGGGAGGGAGACCCAGTACTTC
-	-	TRBV6-5	TRBJ1-2	CASSYSSNYGYTF	TGTGCCAGCAGTTACTCTAGCAACTATGGCTACACCTTC
once	-	TRBV15	TRBJ2-3	CATSRRTTTDTQYF	TGTGCCACCAGCAGAAGGACAACCACAGATACGCAGTATTTT
-	-	TRBV4-1	TRBJ1-2	CASSQDPGYINYGYTF	TGCGCCAGCAGCCAAGATCCAGGTTATATTAACTATGGCTACACCTTC
-	-	TRBV21-1	TRBJ1-5	CASSKKLGQGIHSNQPQHF	TGTGCCAGCAGCAAAAAATTGGGACAGGGAATCCATAGCAATCAGCCCCAGCATTTT
-	-	TRBV6-2/TRBV6-3	TRBJ1-5	CASSYSAGVGNQPQHF	TGTGCCAGCAGTTACTCGGCTGGAGTGGGCAATCAGCCCCAGCATTTT
-	-	TRBV4-3	TRBJ2-2	CASSQVWTGELFF	TGCGCCAGCAGCCAAGTATGGACCGGGGAGCTGTTTTTT
once	-	TRBV19	TRBJ2-5	CASSPLVSGQETQYF	TGTGCCAGTAGTCCCCTAGTCTCAGGCCAAGAGACCCAGTACTTC
-	TRBD1	TRBV19	TRBJ1-2	CASSPSGTGFQGYTF	TGTGCCAGTAGTCCCTCCGGGACAGGGTTCCAGGGCTACACCTTC
-	TRBD2	TRBV7-2	TRBJ2-3	CASSLSGGRTDTQYF	TGTGCCAGCAGCCTTAGCGGGGGGCGCACAGATACGCAGTATTTT
-	-	TRBV11-2	TRBJ2-7	CASSSRGPGYEQYF	TGTGCCAGCAGCTCACGGGGGCCAGGATACGAGCAGTACTTC
-	-	TRBV18	TRBJ1-2	CASSPSKGRYDYGYTF	TGTGCCAGCTCACCGTCTAAGGGACGTTACGACTATGGCTACACCTTC
-	-	TRBV5-6	TRBJ1-1	CASSIPNTEAFF	TGTGCCAGCAGCATCCCGAACACTGAAGCTTTCTTT
-	TRBD1	TRBV25-1	TRBJ2-5	CASSDIDRGETQYF	TGTGCCAGCAGTGATATTGACAGGGGGGAGACCCAGTACTTC
-	TRBD1	TRBV10-3	TRBJ2-2	CAISGRQGYTGELFF	TGTGCCATCAGTGGGCGACAGGGGTACACCGGGGAGCTGTTTTTT
-	-	TRBV5-5	TRBJ2-7	CASSFRADAYEQYF	TGTGCCAGCAGCTTTCGAGCGGACGCCTACGAGCAGTACTTC
-	TRBD1	TRBV6-5	TRBJ1-2	CASSRDRGAYGYTF	TGTGCCAGCAGTCGGGACAGGGGAGCCTATGGCTACACCTTC
once	TRBD2	TRBV7-9	TRBJ2-1	CASRTGEGEQFF	TGTGCCAGCAGAACGGGGGAGGGCGAGCAGTTCTTC
-	TRBD1	TRBV7-9	TRBJ1-4	CASSRTGAGEKLFF	TGTGCCAGCAGCCGCACAGGGGCAGGCGAAAAACTGTTTTTT
-	TRBD2	TRBV9	TRBJ2-3	CASSPSGGTDTQYF	TGTGCCAGCAGCCCTAGCGGGGGCACAGATACGCAGTATTTT
-	-	TRBV3-1/TRBV3-2	TRBJ2-3	CASTYLGTDTQYF	TGTGCCAGCACGTACCTCGGCACAGATACGCAGTATTTT
-	-	TRBV29-1	TRBJ2-5	CSVAGGKETQYF	TGCAGCGTAGCCGGTGGTAAAGAGACCCAGTACTTC
-	-	TRBV18	TRBJ1-1	CASSPTLVNTEAFF	TGTGCCAGCTCACCTACCTTAGTGAACACTGAAGCTTTCTTT
-	-	TRBV11-2	TRBJ1-2	CASSLTGGYANYGYTF	TGTGCCAGCAGCTTAACAGGAGGTTATGCTAACTATGGCTACACCTTC
-	-	TRBV6-5	TRBJ2-3	CASSDVGGRTDTQYF	TGTGCCAGCAGCGACGTGGGGGGTCGCACAGATACGCAGTATTTT
-	-	TRBV11-2	TRBJ1-5	CASSLGGEQPQHF	TGTGCCAGCAGCTTAGGGGGGGAACAGCCCCAGCATTTT
-	-	TRBV5-5	TRBJ2-3	CASSLNTIREQYF	TGTGCCAGCAGCTTGAACACGATTCGGGAGCAGTATTTT
-	TRBD2	TRBV4-1	TRBJ2-1	CASSPGVAGVSEQFF	TGCGCCAGCAGCCCCGGGGTAGCGGGAGTAAGTGAGCAGTTCTTC
-	TRBD1	TRBV7-8	TRBJ2-7	CASSLGMAGGSYEQYF	TGTGCCAGCAGCTTAGGAATGGCAGGGGGTTCCTACGAGCAGTACTTC
-	TRBD2	TRBV4-2	TRBJ2-7	CASSQEPGDYNEQYF	TGTGCCAGCAGCCAAGAGCCCGGGGACTATAACGAGCAGTACTTC
-	-	TRBV11-1	TRBJ2-7	CASSLIGDSYEQYF	TGTGCCAGCAGCTTAATAGGAGATTCCTACGAGCAGTACTTC
-	TRBD2	TRBV18	TRBJ2-3	CASSPLSGTTDTQYF	TGTGCCAGCTCACCACTTAGCGGGACCACAGATACGCAGTATTTT
-	-	TRBV19	TRBJ1-4	CASSIPHTNEKLFF	TGTGCCAGTAGTATTCCACACACTAATGAAAAACTGTTTTTT
-	TRBD2	TRBV4-1	TRBJ2-2	CASSQGGLVSGELFF	TGCGCCAGCAGCCAAGGGGGACTAGTCTCCGGGGAGCTGTTTTTT
-	-	TRBV7-2	TRBJ2-5	CASSPNRDQETQYF	TGTGCCAGCAGCCCTAACAGGGATCAAGAGACCCAGTACTTC
-	-	TRBV5-4	TRBJ2-1	CASSLQGGYNEQFF	TGTGCCAGCAGCCTGCAAGGGGGGTACAATGAGCAGTTCTTC
-	-	TRBV9	TRBJ1-6	CASSENRIMGNSPLHF	TGTGCCAGCAGCGAGAACAGGATCATGGGGAATTCACCCCTCCACTTT
-	-	TRBV7-9	TRBJ1-1	CASSLELNTEAFF	TGTGCCAGCAGCTTAGAACTGAACACTGAAGCTTTCTTT
-	TRBD1	TRBV27	TRBJ1-2	CASKGGQTNYGYTF	TGTGCCAGCAAGGGGGGACAGACTAACTATGGCTACACCTTC